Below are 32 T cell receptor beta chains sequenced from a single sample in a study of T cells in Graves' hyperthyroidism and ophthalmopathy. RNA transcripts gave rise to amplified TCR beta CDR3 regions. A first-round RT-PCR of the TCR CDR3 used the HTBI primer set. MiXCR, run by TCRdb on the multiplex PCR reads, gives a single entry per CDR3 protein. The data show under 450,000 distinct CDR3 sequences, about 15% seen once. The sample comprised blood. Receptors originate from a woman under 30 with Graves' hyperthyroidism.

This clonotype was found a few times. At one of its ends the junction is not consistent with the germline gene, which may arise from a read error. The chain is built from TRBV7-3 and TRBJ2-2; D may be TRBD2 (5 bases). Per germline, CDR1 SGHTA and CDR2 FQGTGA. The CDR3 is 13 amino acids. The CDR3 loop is CASSATVPGDLFF. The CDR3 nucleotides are TGTGCCAGCAGTGCTACGGTCCCCGGGGATCTGTTTTTT.

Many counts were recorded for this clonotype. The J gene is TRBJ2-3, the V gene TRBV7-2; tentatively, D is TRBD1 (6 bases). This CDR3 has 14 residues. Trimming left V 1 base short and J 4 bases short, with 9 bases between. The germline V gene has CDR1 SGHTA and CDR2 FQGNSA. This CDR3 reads CASSLGQDPDTQYF. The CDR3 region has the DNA TGTGCCAGCAGCTTAGGACAGGACCCAGATACGCAGTATTTT.

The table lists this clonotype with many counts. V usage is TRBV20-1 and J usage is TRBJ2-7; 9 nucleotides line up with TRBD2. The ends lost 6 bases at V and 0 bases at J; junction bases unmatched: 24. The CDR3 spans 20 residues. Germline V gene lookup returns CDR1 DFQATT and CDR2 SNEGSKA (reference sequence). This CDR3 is CSASQGFSSGSTPSSYEQYF. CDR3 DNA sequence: TGCAGTGCCAGCCAAGGATTTAGTAGCGGGAGTACTCCGAGCTCCTACGAGCAGTACTTC.

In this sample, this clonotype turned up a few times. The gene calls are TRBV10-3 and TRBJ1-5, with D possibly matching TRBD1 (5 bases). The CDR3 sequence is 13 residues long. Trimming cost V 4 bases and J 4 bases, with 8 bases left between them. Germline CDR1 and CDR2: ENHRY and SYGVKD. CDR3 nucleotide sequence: TGTGCCATCAGTGGACAGACAAATCAGCCCCAGCATTTT. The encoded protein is CAISGQTNQPQHF.

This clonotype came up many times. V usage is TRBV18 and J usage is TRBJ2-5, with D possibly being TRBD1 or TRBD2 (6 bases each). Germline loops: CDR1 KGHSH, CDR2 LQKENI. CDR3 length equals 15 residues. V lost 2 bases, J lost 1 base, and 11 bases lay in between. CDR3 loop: CASSPGTGAQETQYF. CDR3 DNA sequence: TGTGCCAGCTCACCAGGTACGGGGGCCCAAGAGACCCAGTACTTC.

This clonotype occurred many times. The CDR3 is CASSHRGEGETQYF. CDR3 bases: TGTGCCAGCAGCCACAGGGGGGAGGGAGAGACCCAGTACTTC. This chain joins TRBV3-1 and TRBJ2-5; D assignment may be TRBD1 or TRBD2 (7 bases each). The germline gives CDR1 LGHDT, CDR2 YNNKEL (reference sequence). The CDR3 is made up of 14 amino acids. Trimming pared 3 bases from V and 4 bases from J, leaving 12 bases between.

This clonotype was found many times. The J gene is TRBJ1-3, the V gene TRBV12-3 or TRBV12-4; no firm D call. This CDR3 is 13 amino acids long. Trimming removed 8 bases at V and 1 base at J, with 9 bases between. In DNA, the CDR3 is TGTGCCAGCTCGACATCTTCTGGAAACACCATATATTTT. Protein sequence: CASSTSSGNTIYF.

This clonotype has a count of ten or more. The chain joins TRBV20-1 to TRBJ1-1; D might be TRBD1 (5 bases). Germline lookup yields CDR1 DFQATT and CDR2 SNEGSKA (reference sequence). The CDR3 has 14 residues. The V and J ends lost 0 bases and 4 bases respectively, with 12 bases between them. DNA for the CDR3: TGCAGTGCTAGAGATCGAGTTGGGGCCACTGAAGCTTTCTTT. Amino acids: CSARDRVGATEAFF.

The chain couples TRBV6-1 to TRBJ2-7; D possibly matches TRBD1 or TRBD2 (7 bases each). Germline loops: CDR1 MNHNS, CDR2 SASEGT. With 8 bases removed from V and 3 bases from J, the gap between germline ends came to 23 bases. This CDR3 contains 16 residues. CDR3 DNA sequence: TGTGCCAGCGACGGGAGAGGGAGGGGGCGAGGCTACGAGCAGTACTTC. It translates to CASDGRGRGRGYEQYF.

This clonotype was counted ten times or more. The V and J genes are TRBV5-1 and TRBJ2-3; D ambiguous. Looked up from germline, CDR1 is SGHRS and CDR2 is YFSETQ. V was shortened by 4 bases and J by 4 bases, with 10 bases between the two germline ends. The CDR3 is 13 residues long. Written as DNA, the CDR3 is TGCGCCAGCAGCGCCCGGCTCTCAGATACGCAGTATTTT. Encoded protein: CASSARLSDTQYF.

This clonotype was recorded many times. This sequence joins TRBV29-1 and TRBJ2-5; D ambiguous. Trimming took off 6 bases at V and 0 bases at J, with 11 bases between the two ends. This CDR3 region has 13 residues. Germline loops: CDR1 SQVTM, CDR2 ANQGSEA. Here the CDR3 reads CSVGPGNQETQYF. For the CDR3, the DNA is TGCAGCGTGGGCCCAGGAAACCAAGAGACCCAGTACTTC.

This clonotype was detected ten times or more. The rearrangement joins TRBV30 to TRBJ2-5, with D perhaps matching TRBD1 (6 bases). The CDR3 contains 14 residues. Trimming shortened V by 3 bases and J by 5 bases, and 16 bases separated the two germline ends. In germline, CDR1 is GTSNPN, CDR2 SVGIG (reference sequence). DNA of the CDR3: TGTGCCTGGAGAACTGTAGGGGGAAGGGAGACCCAGTACTTC. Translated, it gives CAWRTVGGRETQYF.

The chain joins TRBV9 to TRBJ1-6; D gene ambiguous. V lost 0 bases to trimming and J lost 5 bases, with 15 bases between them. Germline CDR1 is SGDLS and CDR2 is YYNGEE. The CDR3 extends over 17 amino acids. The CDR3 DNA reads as TGTGCCAGCAGCGTAGGACCGACCGGGTCCGATAATTCACCCCTCCACTTT. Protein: CASSVGPTGSDNSPLHF.

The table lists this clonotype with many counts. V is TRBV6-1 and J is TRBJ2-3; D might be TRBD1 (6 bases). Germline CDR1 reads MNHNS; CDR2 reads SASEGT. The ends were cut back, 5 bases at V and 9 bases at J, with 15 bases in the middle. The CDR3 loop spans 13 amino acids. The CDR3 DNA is TGTGCCAGCAGTTCTGAAGTCCAGGGGACGCAGTATTTT. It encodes CASSSEVQGTQYF.

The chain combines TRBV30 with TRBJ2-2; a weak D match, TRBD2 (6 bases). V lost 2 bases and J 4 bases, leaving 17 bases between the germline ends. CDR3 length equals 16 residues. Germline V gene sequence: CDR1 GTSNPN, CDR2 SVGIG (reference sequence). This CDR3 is CAWSRTRVEGTGELFF. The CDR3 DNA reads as TGTGCCTGGAGTAGGACCAGGGTGGAGGGCACCGGGGAGCTGTTTTTT.

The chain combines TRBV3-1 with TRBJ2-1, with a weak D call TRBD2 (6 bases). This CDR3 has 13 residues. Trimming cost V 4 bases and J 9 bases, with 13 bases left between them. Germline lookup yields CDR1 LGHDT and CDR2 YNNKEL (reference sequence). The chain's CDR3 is CASSRATGGEQFF. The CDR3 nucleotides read TGTGCCAGCAGCCGGGCAACCGGGGGTGAGCAGTTCTTC.

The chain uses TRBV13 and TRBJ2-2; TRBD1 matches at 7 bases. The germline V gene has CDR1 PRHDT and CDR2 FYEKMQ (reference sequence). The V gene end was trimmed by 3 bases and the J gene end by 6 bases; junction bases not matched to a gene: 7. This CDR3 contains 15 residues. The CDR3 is CASSFGVRGPGELFF. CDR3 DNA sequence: TGTGCCAGCAGCTTCGGGGTGAGGGGGCCCGGGGAGCTGTTTTTT.

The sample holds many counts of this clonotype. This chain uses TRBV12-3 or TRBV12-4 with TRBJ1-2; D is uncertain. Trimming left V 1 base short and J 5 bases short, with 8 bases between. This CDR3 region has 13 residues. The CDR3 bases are TGTGCCAGCAGTTTAGGGGTGGGGTATGGCTACACCTTC. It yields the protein CASSLGVGYGYTF.

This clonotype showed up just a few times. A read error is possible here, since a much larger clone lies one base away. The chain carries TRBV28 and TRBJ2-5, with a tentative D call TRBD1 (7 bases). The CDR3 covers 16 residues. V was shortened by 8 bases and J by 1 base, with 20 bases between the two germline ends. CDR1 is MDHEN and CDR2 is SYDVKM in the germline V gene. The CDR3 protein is CASGASGGSLQETQYF. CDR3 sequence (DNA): TGTGCCAGCGGTGCCTCAGGGGGGAGCCTCCAAGAGACCCAGTACTTC.

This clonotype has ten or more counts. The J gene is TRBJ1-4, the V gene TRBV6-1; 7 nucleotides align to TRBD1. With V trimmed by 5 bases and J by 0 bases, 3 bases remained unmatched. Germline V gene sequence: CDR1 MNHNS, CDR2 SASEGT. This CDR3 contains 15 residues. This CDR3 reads CASSSDRPTNEKLFF. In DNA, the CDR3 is TGTGCCAGCAGTTCGGACAGGCCAACTAATGAAAAACTGTTTTTT.

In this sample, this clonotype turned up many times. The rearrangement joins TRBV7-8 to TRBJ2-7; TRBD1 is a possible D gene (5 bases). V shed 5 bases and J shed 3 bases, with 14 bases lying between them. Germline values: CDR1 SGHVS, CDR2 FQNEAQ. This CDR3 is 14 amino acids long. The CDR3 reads CASSQPTDVYEQYF. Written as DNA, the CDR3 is TGTGCCAGCAGCCAACCGACAGATGTCTACGAGCAGTACTTC.

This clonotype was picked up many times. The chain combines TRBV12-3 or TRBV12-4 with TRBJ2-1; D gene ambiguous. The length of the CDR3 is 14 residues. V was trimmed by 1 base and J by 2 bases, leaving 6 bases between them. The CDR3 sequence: CASSLVSAYNEQFF. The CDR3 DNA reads TGTGCCAGCAGTTTAGTCTCAGCCTACAATGAGCAGTTCTTC.

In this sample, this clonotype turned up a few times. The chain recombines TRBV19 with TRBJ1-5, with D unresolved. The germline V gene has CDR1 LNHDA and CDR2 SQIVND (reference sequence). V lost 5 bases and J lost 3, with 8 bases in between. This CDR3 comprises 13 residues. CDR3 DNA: TGTGCCAGTAGTCTCCCCACCAATCAGCCCCAGCATTTT. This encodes CASSLPTNQPQHF.

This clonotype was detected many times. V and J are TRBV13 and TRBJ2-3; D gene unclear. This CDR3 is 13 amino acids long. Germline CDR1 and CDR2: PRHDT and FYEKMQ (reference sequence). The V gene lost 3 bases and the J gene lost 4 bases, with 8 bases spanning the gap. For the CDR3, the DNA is TGTGCCAGCAGCTTCCGGCCCCCAGATACGCAGTATTTT. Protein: CASSFRPPDTQYF.

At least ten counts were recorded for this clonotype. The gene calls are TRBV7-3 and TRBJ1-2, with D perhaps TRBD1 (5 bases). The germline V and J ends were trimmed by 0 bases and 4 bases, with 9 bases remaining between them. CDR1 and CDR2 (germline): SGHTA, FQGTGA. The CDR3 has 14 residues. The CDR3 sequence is CASSLTRDGYGYTF. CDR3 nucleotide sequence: TGTGCCAGCAGCTTAACTCGGGACGGCTATGGCTACACCTTC. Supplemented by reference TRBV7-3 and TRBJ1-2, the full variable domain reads GAGVSQTPSNKVTEKGKYVELRCDPISGHTALYWYRQSLGQGPEFLIYFQGTGAADDSGLPNDRFFAVRPEGSVSTLKIQRTERGDSAVYLCASSLTRDGYGYTFGSGTRLTVV.

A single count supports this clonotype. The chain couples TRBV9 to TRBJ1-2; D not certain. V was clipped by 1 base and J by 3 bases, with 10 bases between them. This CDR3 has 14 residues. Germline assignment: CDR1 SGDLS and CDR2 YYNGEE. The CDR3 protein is CASSVSQVDYGYTF. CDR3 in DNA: TGTGCCAGCAGCGTAAGCCAGGTGGACTATGGCTACACCTTC.

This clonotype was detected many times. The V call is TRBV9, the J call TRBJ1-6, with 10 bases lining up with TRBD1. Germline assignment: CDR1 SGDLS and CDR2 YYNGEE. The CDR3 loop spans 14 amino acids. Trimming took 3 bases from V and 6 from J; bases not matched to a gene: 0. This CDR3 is CASSGQGANSPLHF. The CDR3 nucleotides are TGTGCCAGCAGCGGACAGGGGGCTAATTCACCCCTCCACTTT.

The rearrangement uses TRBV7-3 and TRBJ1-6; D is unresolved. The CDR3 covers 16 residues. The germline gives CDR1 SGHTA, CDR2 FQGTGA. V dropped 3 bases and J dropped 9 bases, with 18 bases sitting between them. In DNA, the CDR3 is TGTGCCAGCAGCTTGGGATCTTGGGGTAGAAGTTCACCCCTCCACTTT. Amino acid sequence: CASSLGSWGRSSPLHF.

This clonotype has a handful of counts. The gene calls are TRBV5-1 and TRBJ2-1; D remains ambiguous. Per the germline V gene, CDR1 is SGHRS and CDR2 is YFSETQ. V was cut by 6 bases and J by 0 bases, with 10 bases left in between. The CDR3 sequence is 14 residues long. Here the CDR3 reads CASKAASSYNEQFF. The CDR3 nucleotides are TGCGCCAGCAAGGCAGCAAGCTCCTACAATGAGCAGTTCTTC.

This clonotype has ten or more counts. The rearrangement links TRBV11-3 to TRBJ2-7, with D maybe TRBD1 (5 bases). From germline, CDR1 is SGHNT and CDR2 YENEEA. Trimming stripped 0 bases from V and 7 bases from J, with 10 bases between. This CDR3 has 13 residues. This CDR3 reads CASSLDPRGEQYF. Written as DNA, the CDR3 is TGTGCCAGCAGCTTAGACCCTAGGGGAGAGCAGTACTTC.

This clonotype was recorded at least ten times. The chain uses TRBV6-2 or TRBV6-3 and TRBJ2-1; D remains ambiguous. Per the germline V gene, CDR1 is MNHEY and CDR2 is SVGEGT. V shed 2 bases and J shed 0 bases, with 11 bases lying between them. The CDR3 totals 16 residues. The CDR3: CASSYTGPSSYNEQFF. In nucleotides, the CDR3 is TGTGCCAGCAGTTACACCGGTCCGAGCTCCTACAATGAGCAGTTCTTC.

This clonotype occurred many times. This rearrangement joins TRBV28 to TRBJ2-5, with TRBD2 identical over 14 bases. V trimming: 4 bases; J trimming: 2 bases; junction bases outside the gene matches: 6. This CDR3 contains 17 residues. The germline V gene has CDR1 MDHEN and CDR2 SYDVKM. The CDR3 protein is CASSYRLAGGWQETQYF. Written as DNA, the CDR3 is TGTGCCAGCAGTTATAGACTAGCGGGGGGGTGGCAAGAGACCCAGTACTTC.